This is a list of T cell receptor beta chains from one sample in a study of shared clonotypes between healthy human individuals. Profiling relied on immunoSEQ multiplex PCR, and the TCRdb table lists in-frame clones only, not all of them. The profile shows about 460,000 clones, approximately 71% of them singletons. The sample consisted of PBMCs. Receptor source: a woman aged 35 to 49 in good health. Some clones in this sample may be carry-over from other donors' samples. Each CDR3 is given with its conserved first and last residue. The D gene is left open where the match is weak. Some rows mark clone size as missing; the rest say once, few, many or name a class of expanded clone.

d_call	clone_size	v_call	j_call	cdr3_aa	cdr3_nt
TRBD1	NA	TRBV29-1	TRBJ2-5	CSAGTVQETQYF	TGCAGCGCCGGGACAGTACAAGAGACCCAGTACTTC
TRBD1	few	TRBV6-1	TRBJ2-1	CASSEDRHNEQFF	TGTGCCAGCAGTGAGGACAGGCACAATGAGCAGTTCTTC
TRBD1	NA	TRBV4-3	TRBJ1-2	CASSPTTGVGGYTF	TGCGCCAGCAGCCCAACGACAGGGGTGGGCGGCTACACCTTC
TRBD2	NA	TRBV9	TRBJ2-5	CASTRLAGFQETQYF	TGTGCCAGCACCCGACTAGCGGGTTTCCAAGAGACCCAGTACTTC
NA	NA	TRBV4-1	TRBJ2-1	CASSQAGGRYEQFF	TGCGCCAGCAGCCAGGCAGGGGGGAGGTATGAGCAGTTCTTC
TRBD1	NA	TRBV29-1	TRBJ1-1	CSVRQGDTGAFF	TGCAGCGTACGACAGGGTGACACTGGAGCTTTCTTT
TRBD2	few	TRBV10-3	TRBJ2-3	CAISESAGLAGGSGDTQYF	TGTGCCATCAGTGAGTCGGCGGGACTAGCGGGAGGGTCCGGGGATACGCAGTATTTT
TRBD2	NA	TRBV5-6	TRBJ2-1	CASSLPALGSGRPAVQFF	TGTGCCAGCAGCTTGCCCGCCCTGGGTAGCGGGAGGCCGGCAGTTCAGTTCTTC
TRBD1	many	TRBV28	TRBJ2-3	CASSRPPGTGRQSQYF	TGTGCCAGCAGTAGACCCCCCGGGACAGGCAGGCAGTCGCAGTATTTT
NA	NA	TRBV9	TRBJ1-2	CASSGVERGFYGYTF	TGTGCCAGCAGCGGAGTAGAGCGGGGGTTCTATGGCTACACCTTC
NA	NA	TRBV21-1	TRBJ2-7	CASSKLTGQQYF	TGTGCCAGCAGCAAACTAACTGGGCAGCAGTACTTC
NA	NA	TRBV28	TRBJ2-5	CASSLFGAQETQYF	TGTGCCAGCAGTTTATTTGGGGCCCAGGAGACCCAGTACTTC
NA	few	TRBV15	TRBJ2-1	CATSRDLDPYNEQFF	TGTGCCACCAGCAGAGATCTCGACCCCTACAATGAGCAGTTCTTC
TRBD2	NA	TRBV19	TRBJ2-7	CASGTPGLASYEQYF	TGTGCCAGTGGTACCCCGGGACTAGCTTCCTACGAGCAGTACTTC
NA	few	TRBV2	TRBJ1-2	CASSERTGGRSF	TGTGCCAGCAGTGAGCGGACGGGGGGCCGGTCCTTC
TRBD2	once	TRBV11-2	TRBJ2-1	CASSSRRLAGGNNEQFF	TGTGCCAGCAGCTCAAGGAGACTAGCGGGAGGGAACAATGAGCAGTTCTTC
TRBD1	NA	TRBV28	TRBJ2-4	CASSLGTGVYKTIQYF	TGTGCCAGCAGTCTTGGGACAGGGGTGTATAAAACCATTCAGTACTTC
NA	NA	TRBV9	TRBJ2-1	CASSVVGFANEQFF	TGTGCCAGCAGCGTAGTTGGGTTTGCGAATGAGCAGTTCTTC
TRBD2	once	TRBV27	TRBJ2-1	CASSLHGRAEVEQFF	TGTGCCAGCAGTTTACACGGGAGGGCCGAGGTTGAGCAGTTCTTC
TRBD1	few	TRBV30	TRBJ1-5	CAWSVAVGQVNQPQHF	TGTGCCTGGAGTGTCGCCGTGGGACAGGTCAATCAGCCCCAGCATTTT
NA	NA	TRBV10-1	TRBJ2-7	CASSEIAGLGSYEQYF	TGCGCCAGCAGTGAGATCGCGGGTCTCGGCTCCTACGAGCAGTACTTC
TRBD2	NA	TRBV7-8	TRBJ2-7	CASSFGLAGRELSYEQYF	TGTGCCAGCAGCTTCGGACTAGCGGGAAGAGAGTTATCCTACGAGCAGTACTTC
NA	few	TRBV7-2	TRBJ2-1	CASSLNGGALGNEQFF	TGTGCCAGCAGCTTAAATGGGGGGGCGCTGGGGAATGAGCAGTTCTTC
NA	NA	TRBV9	TRBJ2-3	CASSTRTGTGTQYF	TGTGCCAGCAGCACCCGGACCGGAACGGGAACGCAGTATTTT
TRBD1	NA	TRBV6-5	TRBJ1-1	CASSNRGLNTEAFF	TGTGCCAGCAGTAACAGGGGGCTGAACACTGAAGCTTTCTTT
TRBD2	NA	TRBV4-3	TRBJ2-1	CASSRLAGTGYNEQFF	TGCGCCAGCAGCCGGTTAGCGGGAACCGGCTACAATGAGCAGTTCTTC
NA	NA	TRBV5-1	TRBJ1-5	CASSLDGGREQPQHF	TGCGCCAGCAGCTTGGATGGGGGGCGGGAACAGCCCCAGCATTTT
TRBD1	NA	TRBV5-1	TRBJ2-4	CASAPKKTGTGGADIQYF	TGCGCCAGCGCGCCCAAAAAGACTGGGACAGGGGGCGCGGACATTCAGTACTTC
NA	once	TRBV28	TRBJ2-5	CASSESGVRYQETQYF	TGTGCCAGCAGTGAATCAGGGGTTAGGTACCAAGAGACCCAGTACTTC
NA	once	TRBV5-1	TRBJ2-5	CASSLDTTGETQYF	TGCGCCAGCAGCTTGGACACGACGGGAGAGACCCAGTACTTC
TRBD2	NA	TRBV30	TRBJ2-7	CAWTPPRLAITYEQYF	TGTGCCTGGACCCCCCCCCGACTAGCGATCACCTACGAGCAGTACTTC
TRBD1	NA	TRBV18	TRBJ1-2	CASSPPTQGKGYTF	TGTGCCAGCTCACCACCGACACAGGGGAAGGGCTACACCTTC
NA	NA	TRBV7-7	TRBJ2-7	CASSLDGGPGLSYEQYF	TGTGCCAGCAGCTTAGATGGGGGGCCGGGACTGTCCTACGAGCAGTACTTC
NA	NA	TRBV9	TRBJ2-1	CASSVGTNPKNYNEQFF	TGTGCCAGCAGCGTAGGGACTAACCCAAAAAACTACAATGAGCAGTTCTTC
NA	NA	TRBV30	TRBJ1-6	CAWARGHGSPLHF	TGTGCCTGGGCTAGAGGACATGGTTCACCCCTCCACTTT
NA	NA	TRBV15	TRBJ2-3	CATSGISRRTDTQYF	TGTGCCACCAGCGGAATTAGCAGACGCACAGATACGCAGTATTTT
NA	NA	TRBV18	TRBJ1-5	CASSAVSGALEPQHF	TGTGCCAGCTCAGCGGTTTCGGGGGCCTTGGAGCCCCAGCATTTT
TRBD2	NA	TRBV7-9	TRBJ2-3	CASSLRGGSDTQYF	TGTGCCAGCAGCTTGCGGGGGGGCTCAGATACGCAGTATTTT
NA	NA	TRBV7-2	TRBJ1-2	CASNEGPGYGYTF	TGTGCCAGCAACGAGGGGCCTGGCTATGGCTACACCTTC
NA	once	TRBV20-1	TRBJ2-1	CSAAGYEQFF	TGCAGTGCTGCAGGATATGAGCAGTTCTTC
NA	NA	TRBV19	TRBJ2-3	CASSRGTVTDTQYF	TGTGCCAGTAGTCGGGGGACTGTCACAGATACGCAGTATTTT
NA	NA	TRBV19	TRBJ2-2	CASSKGRQGGNAGELFF	TGTGCCAGTAGTAAGGGACGACAGGGAGGGAACGCCGGGGAGCTGTTTTTT
TRBD1	NA	TRBV5-6	TRBJ1-2	CASSLSGTGGYGYTF	TGTGCCAGCAGCTTGAGTGGGACAGGGGGCTATGGCTACACCTTC
NA	NA	TRBV19	TRBJ2-1	CASRLLSPYNNEQFF	TGTGCCAGTAGGTTGCTCTCCCCATACAACAATGAGCAGTTCTTC
NA	NA	TRBV5-1	TRBJ1-4	CASSIRGGDEKLFF	TGCGCCAGCAGCATCAGGGGTGGGGATGAAAAACTGTTTTTT
TRBD1	NA	TRBV30	TRBJ2-6	CALDRVSGANVLTF	TGTGCCTTGGACAGGGTATCCGGGGCCAACGTCCTGACTTTC
NA	once	TRBV14	TRBJ2-6	CASSPRPGGANVLTF	TGTGCCAGCAGCCCCCGACCCGGGGGGGCCAACGTCCTGACTTTC